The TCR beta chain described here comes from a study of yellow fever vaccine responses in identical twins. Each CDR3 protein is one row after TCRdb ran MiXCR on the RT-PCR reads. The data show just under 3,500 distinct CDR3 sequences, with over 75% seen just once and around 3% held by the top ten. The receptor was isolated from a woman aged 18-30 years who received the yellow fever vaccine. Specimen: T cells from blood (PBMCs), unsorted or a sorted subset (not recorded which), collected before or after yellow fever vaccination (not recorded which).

CDR3 sequence reads: CSVVSGGDESYEQYF. Written as DNA, the CDR3 is TGCAGCGTTGTATCCGGGGGCGATGAATCCTACGAGCAGTACTTC. The V call is TRBV29-1, the J call TRBJ2-7, with D possibly being TRBD1 or TRBD2 (6 bases each). The CDR3 spans 15 residues. V was pared by 4 bases and J by 1 base, with 17 bases between. Germline V gene lookup returns CDR1 SQVTM and CDR2 ANQGSEA.